This T cell receptor beta chain appears in the sequencing data of a study of T cell responses to AZD1222 COVID-19 vaccine. The CDR3 totals 13 residues. The V end lost 2 bases, the J end lost 1 base, and 6 bases lay between the germline ends. From germline, CDR1 is SGHRS and CDR2 YFSETQ. Produced via immunoSEQ multiplex PCR; TCRdb's table is partial and in-frame only. This sample yields around 150,000 clones, of which 80% to 95% are seen a single time; about 3.2% belongs to the top ten. The TCR was taken from an adult who received the AZD1222 COVID-19 vaccine. The sample here was peripheral blood, taken 28 days after the second AZD1222 dose. The rearrangement joins TRBV5-1 to TRBJ1-1; D unresolved. Written as DNA, the CDR3 is TGCGCCAGCAGCTTTTTACAGAACACTGAAGCTTTCTTT. As protein: CASSFLQNTEAFF.